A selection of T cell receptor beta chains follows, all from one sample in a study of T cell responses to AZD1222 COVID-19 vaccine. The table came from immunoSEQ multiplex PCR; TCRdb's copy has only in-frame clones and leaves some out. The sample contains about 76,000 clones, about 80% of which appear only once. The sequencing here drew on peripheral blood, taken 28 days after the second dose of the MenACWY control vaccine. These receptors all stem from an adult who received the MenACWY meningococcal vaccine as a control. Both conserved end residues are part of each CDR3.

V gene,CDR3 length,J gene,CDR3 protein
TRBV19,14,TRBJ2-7,CASSIRRGPYEQYF
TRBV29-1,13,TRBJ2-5,CSVRTHGGETQYF
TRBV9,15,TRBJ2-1,CASSAMGTRDNEQFF
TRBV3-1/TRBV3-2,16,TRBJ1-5,CASSQDRGVSNQPQHF
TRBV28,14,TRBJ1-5,CASNLSTDDQPQHF
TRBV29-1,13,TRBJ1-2,CSVFDRGGYGYTF
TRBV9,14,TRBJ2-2,CASSPRVGTGELFF
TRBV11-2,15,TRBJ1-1,CASSRRQGEWSEAFF
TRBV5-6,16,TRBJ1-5,CASSSKEDHSNQPQHF
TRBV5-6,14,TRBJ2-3,CASSFTKSTDTQYF
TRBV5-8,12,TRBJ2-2,CASSRIPGELFF
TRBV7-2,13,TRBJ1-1,CASSLTENTEAFF
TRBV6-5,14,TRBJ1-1,CASRPQGKGPEAFF
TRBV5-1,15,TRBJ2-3,CASRDTSGSSDTQYF
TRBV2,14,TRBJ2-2,CASNGGKLTGELFF
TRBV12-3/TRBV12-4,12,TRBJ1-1,CASSLRRAEAFF
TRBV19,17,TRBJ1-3,CASSIRWEKNSGNTIYF
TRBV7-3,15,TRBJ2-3,CASAIGTASTDTQYF
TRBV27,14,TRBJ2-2,CASSFTVNTGELFF
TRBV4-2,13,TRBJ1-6,CASSQDGRSPLHF
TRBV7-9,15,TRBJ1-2,CASSLRTATFYGYTF
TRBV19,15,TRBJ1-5,CASTALRDRGQPQHF
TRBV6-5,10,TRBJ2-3,CASEGQTQYF
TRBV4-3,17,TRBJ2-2,CASSQVKETANTGELFF
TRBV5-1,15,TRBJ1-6,CASSRAGAGVSPLHF
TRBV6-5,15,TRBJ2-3,CASSPGRTSGSSQYF
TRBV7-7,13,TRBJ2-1,CASSLGLFTEQFF
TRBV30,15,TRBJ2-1,CAWSKDRGSYNEQFF
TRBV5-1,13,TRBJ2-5,CASSSNPDETQYF
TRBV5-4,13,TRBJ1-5,CASSLDGDQPQHF
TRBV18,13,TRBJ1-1,CASSPPGTVEAFF
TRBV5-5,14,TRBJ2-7,CASSVDRSNYEQYF
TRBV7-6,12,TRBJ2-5,CASSTYGETQYF
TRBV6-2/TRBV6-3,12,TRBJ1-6,CASSDGGSPLHF
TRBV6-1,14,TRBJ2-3,CASSDILFTDTQYF
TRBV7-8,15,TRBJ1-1,CASSPTIAQNTEAFF
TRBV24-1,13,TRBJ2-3,CATGTGSTDTQYF
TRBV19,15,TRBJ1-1,CASSPRTGAPTEAFF
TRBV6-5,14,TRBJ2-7,CASSLQGANYEQYF